The 14 T cell receptor beta chains below all came from one sample that was sequenced in a study of human T cells and chemical hapten exposure. Time point described: patch test 3, about 24 weeks after DPC sensitization. The treatment was: therapeutic diphenylcyclopropenone sensitization with weekly scalp DPC. TCRdb re-derived calls from the RACE reads in MiXCR, one entry per CDR3 protein. The sample records tens of thousands of distinct CDR3 sequences, more than 9.5% being singletons. The starting material was whole blood, obtained in connection with sensitization to the hapten diphenylcyclopropenone (DPC). The receptors stem from a woman aged 30 to 39 with alopecia areata. Some clones in this sample may be carry-over from other donors' samples.

This chain connects TRBV5-4 to TRBJ2-1; 8 nucleotides align to TRBD1. The junction had 4 bases not matched to a gene; V was cut back by 4 bases and J by 1 base. Germline V gene sequence: CDR1 SGHNT, CDR2 YYREEE (reference sequence). The CDR3 covers 15 residues. Here the CDR3 reads CASSRGQESYNEQFF. CDR3 sequence (DNA): TGTGCCAGCAGCCGGGGACAGGAGTCCTACAATGAGCAGTTCTTC.

The V call is TRBV20-1, the J call TRBJ2-5, with 7 nucleotides matching TRBD2. Trimming removed 1 base from V and 3 bases from J; junction bases left unmatched: 2. The length of the CDR3 is 13 residues. Germline CDR1 reads DFQATT; CDR2 reads SNEGSKA (reference sequence). CDR3: CSARVLAEETQYF. In DNA form, the CDR3 reads TGCAGTGCTAGAGTTCTAGCGGAAGAGACCCAGTACTTC.

At least ten counts were recorded for this clonotype. This chain links TRBV18 with TRBJ2-5; D not certain. CDR3 length equals 14 residues. Germline CDR1 KGHSH, CDR2 LQKENI. Deletions cut 1 base from V and 2 bases from J, with 8 bases between. The CDR3 region has the DNA TGTGCCAGCTCACCACGGCAGGATCAAGAGACCCAGTACTTC. Translation: CASSPRQDQETQYF.

This clonotype came up a few times. The chain is built from TRBV27 and TRBJ2-7, with TRBD2 identical over 11 bases. CDR3 size: 15 residues. V was clipped by 0 bases and J by 6 bases; unmatched bases: 4. From germline, CDR1 is MNHEY and CDR2 SMNVEV (reference sequence). The CDR3 loop is CASSLSLAGGREQYF. DNA of the CDR3: TGTGCCAGCAGTTTATCCCTAGCGGGAGGTCGCGAGCAGTACTTC.

This clonotype was counted only a few times. V usage is TRBV12-3 or TRBV12-4 and J usage is TRBJ2-2, with D unclear. V gave up 2 bases and J gave up 6 bases, with 4 bases separating them. The CDR3 is made up of 12 amino acids. The DNA of the CDR3 is TGTGCCAGCAGTTTAATCCCCGGGGAGCTGTTTTTT. Protein: CASSLIPGELFF.

This clonotype was counted ten times or more. The rearrangement links TRBV7-2 to TRBJ1-4; maybe TRBD1 (6 bases). The CDR3 is made up of 16 amino acids. Germline loops: CDR1 SGHTA, CDR2 FQGNSA. V lost 2 bases to trimming and J lost 1 base, with 11 bases between them. Here the CDR3 reads CASSLTGLGTNEKLFF. The CDR3 DNA sequence: TGTGCCAGCAGCTTAACAGGGCTGGGAACTAATGAAAAACTGTTTTTT.

A few counts support this clonotype. The chain carries TRBV18 and TRBJ2-1; 7 bases are a match to TRBD1. The CDR3 runs 15 residues. The germline gives CDR1 KGHSH, CDR2 LQKENI. The V gene end was trimmed by 2 bases and the J gene end by 7 bases; junction bases not matched to a gene: 8. DNA of the CDR3: TGTGCCAGCTCACCATTGCAGGGGGTACAAAATGAGCAGTTCTTC. Amino acids: CASSPLQGVQNEQFF.

This clonotype was recorded a few times. This chain connects TRBV28 to TRBJ1-2, with TRBD1 as a possible D gene (5 bases). The V end lost 10 bases, the J end lost 5 bases, and 14 bases lay between the germline ends. CDR3 length equals 12 residues. Germline CDR1 MDHEN, CDR2 SYDVKM. The CDR3 loop reads CATHFGGYGYTF. CDR3 nucleotide sequence: TGTGCCACCCATTTCGGGGGGTATGGCTACACCTTC.

This clonotype was seen repeatedly, ten times or more. The gene calls are TRBV6-6 and TRBJ2-2; TRBD1 might be the D (5 bases). Germline loops: CDR1 MNHNY, CDR2 SVGAGI (reference sequence). The CDR3 consists of 15 residues. V was cut by 2 bases and J by 0 bases, with 7 bases left in between. The CDR3 protein is CASSYGHTNTGELFF. The CDR3 DNA follows: TGTGCCAGCAGTTACGGACATACGAACACCGGGGAGCTGTTTTTT.

This clonotype was seen at least ten times. The chain carries TRBV4-2 and TRBJ2-1; 13 positions agree with TRBD2. There are 17 residues in the CDR3. Per germline, CDR1 LGHNA and CDR2 YNFKEQ. Germline trimming cut 0 bases from V and 9 bases from J; bases unmatched to any gene: 8. The CDR3 here is CASSQDTSGGAISEQFF. The CDR3 nucleotides are TGTGCCAGCAGCCAAGATACTAGCGGGGGGGCGATTAGTGAGCAGTTCTTC.

This clonotype was detected ten times or more. The genes are TRBV28 and TRBJ1-5, with a tentative D call TRBD1 (5 bases). Germline CDR1 MDHEN, CDR2 SYDVKM. V gave up 6 bases and J gave up 2 bases, with 17 bases separating them. The CDR3 has 16 amino acids. The CDR3 reads CASSRLTQGGNQPQHF. CDR3 coding DNA: TGTGCCAGCAGCCGACTGACCCAGGGAGGCAATCAGCCCCAGCATTTT. Combining the CDR3 with reference TRBV28 and TRBJ1-5 gives the whole variable domain DVKVTQSSRYLVKRTGEKVFLECVQDMDHENMFWYRQDPGLGLRLIYFSYDVKMKEKGDIPEGYSVSREKKERFSLILESASTNQTSMYLCASSRLTQGGNQPQHFGDGTRLSIL.

The chain recombines TRBV20-1 with TRBJ2-2; D tentatively fits TRBD1 or TRBD2 (5 bases each). This CDR3 has 13 amino acids. V lost 3 bases to trimming and J lost 4 bases, with 9 bases between them. Germline V gene sequence: CDR1 DFQATT, CDR2 SNEGSKA (reference sequence). The chain's CDR3 is CSASGTGTGELFF. The CDR3 region has the DNA TGCAGTGCTAGCGGGACGGGCACCGGGGAGCTGTTTTTT.

This clonotype has a handful of counts. V is TRBV4-1 and J is TRBJ1-5; the D gene is possibly TRBD1 (6 bases). Germline V gene data show CDR1 as MGHRA and CDR2 as YSYEKL. This CDR3 contains 16 residues. With 4 bases removed from V and 6 bases from J, the gap between germline ends came to 19 bases. CDR3 coding DNA: TGCGCCAGCAGCCCCCTAATAGGCAGGGGTCCTCAGCCCCAGCATTTT. It encodes CASSPLIGRGPQPQHF.

Many counts were recorded for this clonotype. V usage is TRBV7-2 and J usage is TRBJ2-1, with a tentative D call TRBD2 (6 bases). This CDR3 has 17 amino acids. The V end lost 1 base, the J end lost 5 bases, and 18 bases lay between the germline ends. CDR1 is SGHTA and CDR2 is FQGNSA in the germline V gene. The CDR3 nucleotides are TGTGCCAGCAGCTTAGTGAGTGGGTTAGGAGGGAACAATGAGCAGTTCTTC. Translating gives CASSLVSGLGGNNEQFF. The variable domain in full, completed from reference TRBV7-2 and TRBJ2-1, reads GAGVSQSPSNKVTEKGKDVELRCDPISGHTALYWYRQSLGQGLEFLIYFQGNSAPDKSGLPSDRFSAERTGGSVSTLTIQRTQQEDSAVYLCASSLVSGLGGNNEQFFGPGTRLTVL.